A single sample is the source of the 14 T cell receptor beta chains below, sequenced in a study of cytomegalovirus exposure and HLA in healthy donors. The PCR had 60 Vbeta and 13 Jbeta primers. Libraries were prepared by immunoSEQ multiplex PCR; TCRdb keeps only in-frame clonotypes and omits some of them. The table has approximately 150,000 clones, about three quarters seen once. The sample consisted of PBMCs. Source of these receptors: a man aged 25 to 40 in good health and CMV-seropositive.

Only one count was recorded for this clone. This rearrangement joins TRBV11-3 to TRBJ2-2; a weak D match, TRBD2 (6 bases). Trimming took 0 bases from V and 0 from J, leaving 14 bases between them. Germline lookup yields CDR1 SGHNT and CDR2 YENEEA. The CDR3 has 18 residues. CDR3 sequence reads: CASSLEVEGLTNTGELFF. Written as DNA, the CDR3 is TGTGCCAGCAGCTTAGAGGTGGAGGGCCTAACGAACACCGGGGAGCTGTTTTTT.

This clone has only a few counts. The J gene is TRBJ2-3, the V gene TRBV9; unclear D gene. Germline loops: CDR1 SGDLS, CDR2 YYNGEE. V lost 4 bases and J 8 bases, leaving 14 bases between the germline ends. The CDR3 is 13 amino acids. The CDR3 nucleotides read TGTGCCAGCAGCTTAACTCTTCGAGGTACGCAGTATTTT. It specifies CASSLTLRGTQYF.

This clone came up once. The chain employs TRBV7-2 and TRBJ2-3; 14 positions match TRBD2. Germline V lookup: CDR1 SGHTA, CDR2 FQGNSA. V lost 3 bases and J lost 2; bases outside the gene matches: 1. This CDR3 comprises 16 residues. CDR3 loop: CASSLTSGRATDTQYF. For the CDR3, the DNA is TGTGCCAGCAGCTTGACTAGCGGGAGGGCCACAGATACGCAGTATTTT.

The chain links TRBV5-1 to TRBJ2-1; no reliable D call. Germline lookup yields CDR1 SGHRS and CDR2 YFSETQ. With 4 bases removed from V and 0 bases from J, the gap between germline ends came to 8 bases. The CDR3 length is 14 residues. This CDR3 reads CASSRRSSYNEQFF. Here the CDR3 DNA reads TGCGCCAGCAGCCGTCGGTCCTCCTACAATGAGCAGTTCTTC.

This chain links TRBV4-1 with TRBJ2-7; 14 bases are a match to TRBD2. CDR3 length equals 16 residues. Losses at the gene ends were 4 bases for V and 4 bases for J; bases not matched to a gene: 6. Looked up from germline, CDR1 is MGHRA and CDR2 is YSYEKL. CDR3 protein: CASSPMGTSGRYEQYF. The CDR3, as DNA: TGCGCCAGCAGCCCGATGGGGACTAGCGGGAGATACGAGCAGTACTTC.

The CDR3 here is CASSLGRDNQPQHF. The CDR3 DNA is TGCGCCAGCAGCTTGGGGAGAGATAATCAGCCCCAGCATTTT. The chain has TRBV5-1 and TRBJ1-5; unclear D gene. CDR3 size: 14 residues. Germline V gives CDR1 SGHRS, CDR2 YFSETQ. V dropped 0 bases and J dropped 4 bases, with 8 bases sitting between them.

This clone was seen a single time. The rearrangement links TRBV11-3 to TRBJ2-7; a weak D match, TRBD2 (7 bases). CDR1 and CDR2 (germline): SGHNT, YENEEA. Trimming shortened V by 4 bases and J by 6 bases, and 16 bases separated the two germline ends. The CDR3 covers 14 residues. The CDR3 DNA is TGTGCCAGCAGCTACAGGGATTCGGGGGGCGAGCAGTACTTC. It codes for CASSYRDSGGEQYF.

This clone has only a few counts. Other DNA sequences from this sample encode an identical CDR3 as well. The chain recombines TRBV7-9 with TRBJ2-1; D gene uncertain. V gave up 5 bases and J gave up 4 bases, with 12 bases separating them. CDR3 length: 14 amino acids. The germline V gene encodes CDR1 SEHNR and CDR2 FQNEAQ (reference sequence). CDR3 amino acids: CASSLDGGYNEQFF. The CDR3 region has the DNA TGTGCCAGCAGCCTAGACGGCGGATACAATGAGCAGTTCTTC.

The CDR3 loop is CASSTDRAETQYF. DNA for the CDR3: TGTGCCAGCAGCACTGACAGGGCGGAGACCCAGTACTTC. The rearrangement uses TRBV7-2 and TRBJ2-5; 7 bases map to TRBD1. CDR1 is SGHTA, CDR2 FQGNSA, per germline. The V gene end was trimmed by 5 bases and the J gene end by 5 bases; junction bases not matched to a gene: 5. This CDR3 comprises 13 residues.

This sequence joins TRBV6-1 and TRBJ1-2, with 7 bases identical to TRBD1. This CDR3 comprises 12 residues. CDR1 is MNHNS, CDR2 SASEGT, per germline. Trimming at V came to 6 bases and at J to 5 bases, leaving 3 bases not matched to a gene. The CDR3 spells CASSPTGYGYTF. Here the CDR3 DNA reads TGTGCCAGCAGCCCGACAGGGTATGGCTACACCTTC.

In this sample, this clone turned up a few times. J is TRBJ1-2 and V is TRBV27; D not resolved. CDR3 size: 14 residues. From germline, CDR1 is MNHEY and CDR2 SMNVEV (reference sequence). Deletions cut 5 bases from V and 5 bases from J, with 15 bases between. CDR3 nucleotide sequence: TGTGCCAGCAGTCCTGCCCGACTGCTATATGGCTACACCTTC. It yields the protein CASSPARLLYGYTF.

V is TRBV5-6 and J is TRBJ1-2, with unresolved D. The length of the CDR3 is 15 residues. V shed 4 bases and J shed 2 bases, with 15 bases lying between them. Per the germline V gene, CDR1 is SGHDT and CDR2 is YYEEEE. The CDR3 nucleotides are TGTGCCAGCAGCCCGCGGGGAGGCCCGAACTATGGCTACACCTTC. Translated, it gives CASSPRGGPNYGYTF.

In this sample, this clone turned up once. This rearrangement joins TRBV5-1 to TRBJ2-2, with 15 bases that match TRBD2. Per the germline V gene, CDR1 is SGHRS and CDR2 is YFSETQ. The trim removed 3 bases at V and 6 bases at J, leaving 6 bases unmatched. The length of the CDR3 is 17 residues. CDR3: CASSSGTSGRIAGELFF. In nucleotides, the CDR3 is TGCGCCAGCAGCTCGGGGACTAGCGGGAGGATCGCCGGGGAGCTGTTTTTT.

This clone was counted many times. V is TRBV5-4 and J is TRBJ2-2, with TRBD1 identical over 8 bases. The CDR3 sequence is 15 residues long. The V gene end was trimmed by 1 base and the J gene end by 4 bases; junction bases not matched to a gene: 3. CDR1 SGHNT and CDR2 YYREEE come from the germline V gene (reference sequence). In DNA, the CDR3 is TGTGCCAGCAGCTTGAACAGGGGGTCCACCGGGGAGCTGTTTTTT. Translated, it gives CASSLNRGSTGELFF.